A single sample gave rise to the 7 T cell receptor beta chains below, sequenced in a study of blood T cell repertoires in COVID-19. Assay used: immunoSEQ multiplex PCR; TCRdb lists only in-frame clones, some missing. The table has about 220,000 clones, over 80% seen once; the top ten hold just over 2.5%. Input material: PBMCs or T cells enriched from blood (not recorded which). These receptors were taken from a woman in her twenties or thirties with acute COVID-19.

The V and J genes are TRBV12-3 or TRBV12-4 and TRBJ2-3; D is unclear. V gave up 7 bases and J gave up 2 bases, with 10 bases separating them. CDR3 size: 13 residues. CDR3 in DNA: TGTGCCAGCACTCCCGACAACACAGATACGCAGTATTTT. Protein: CASTPDNTDTQYF.

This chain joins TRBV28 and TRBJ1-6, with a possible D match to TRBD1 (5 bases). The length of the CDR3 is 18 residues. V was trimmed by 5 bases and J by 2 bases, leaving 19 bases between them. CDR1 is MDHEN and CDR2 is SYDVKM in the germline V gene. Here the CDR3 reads CASSQTYRSTPYNSPLHF. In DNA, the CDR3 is TGTGCCAGCAGTCAGACCTACAGGTCCACCCCCTATAATTCACCCCTCCACTTT.

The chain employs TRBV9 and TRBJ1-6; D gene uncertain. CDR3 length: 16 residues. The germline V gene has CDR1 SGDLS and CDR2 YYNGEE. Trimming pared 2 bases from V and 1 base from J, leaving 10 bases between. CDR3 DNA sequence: TGTGCCAGCAGCGTGGGCCAGTCGTCCTATAATTCACCCCTCCACTTT. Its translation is CASSVGQSSYNSPLHF.

DNA of the CDR3: TGTGCCAGCAGCACGGACAGGGAAGAGACCCAGTACTTC. Encoded protein: CASSTDREETQYF. V usage is TRBV7-8 and J usage is TRBJ2-5; TRBD1 aligns across 8 bases. The germline gives CDR1 SGHVS, CDR2 FQNEAQ. Losses at the gene ends were 5 bases for V and 3 bases for J; bases not matched to a gene: 2. The CDR3 has 13 residues.

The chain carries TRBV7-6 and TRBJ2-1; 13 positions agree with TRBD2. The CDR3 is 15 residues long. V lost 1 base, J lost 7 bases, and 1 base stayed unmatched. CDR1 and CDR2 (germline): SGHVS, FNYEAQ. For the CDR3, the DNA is TGTGCCAGCAGCTTAGAGACTAGCGGGGGGAATGAGCAGTTCTTC. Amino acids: CASSLETSGGNEQFF. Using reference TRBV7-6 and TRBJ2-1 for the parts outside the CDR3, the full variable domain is GAGVSQSPRYKVTKRGQDVALRCDPISGHVSLYWYRQALGQGPEFLTYFNYEAQQDKSGLPNDRFSAERPEGSISTLTIQRTEQRDSAMYRCASSLETSGGNEQFFGPGTRLTVL.

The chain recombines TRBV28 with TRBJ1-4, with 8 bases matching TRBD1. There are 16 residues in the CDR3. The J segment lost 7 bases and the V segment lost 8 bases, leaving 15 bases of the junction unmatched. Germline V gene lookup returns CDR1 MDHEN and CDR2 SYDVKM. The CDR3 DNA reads TGTGCCAGCGCTTACACCATCAGGGGGCGCGGTGAAAAACTGTTTTTT. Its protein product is CASAYTIRGRGEKLFF.

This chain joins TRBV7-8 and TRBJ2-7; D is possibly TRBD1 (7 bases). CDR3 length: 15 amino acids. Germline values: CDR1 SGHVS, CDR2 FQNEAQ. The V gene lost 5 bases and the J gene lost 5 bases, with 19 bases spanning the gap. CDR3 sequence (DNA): TGTGCCAGCAGCCCCCGGACAGGAGGGGACAACGAGCAGTACTTC. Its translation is CASSPRTGGDNEQYF.